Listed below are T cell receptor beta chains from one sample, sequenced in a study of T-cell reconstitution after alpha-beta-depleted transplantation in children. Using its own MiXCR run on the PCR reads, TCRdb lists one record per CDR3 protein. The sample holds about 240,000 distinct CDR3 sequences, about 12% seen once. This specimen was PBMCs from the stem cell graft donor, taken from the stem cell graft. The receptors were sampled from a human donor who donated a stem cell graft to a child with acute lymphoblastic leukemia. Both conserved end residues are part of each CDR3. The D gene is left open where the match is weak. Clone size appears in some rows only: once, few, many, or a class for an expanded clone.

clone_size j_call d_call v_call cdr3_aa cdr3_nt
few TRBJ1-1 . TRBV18 CASSPPAAGRNTEAFF TGTGCCAGCTCACCACCGGCGGCAGGGAGGAACACTGAAGCTTTCTTT
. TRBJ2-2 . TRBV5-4 CASSSPRGSNTGELFF TGTGCCAGCAGCTCACCGAGGGGTTCGAACACCGGGGAGCTGTTTTTT
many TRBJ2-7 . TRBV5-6 CASSMGYEQYF TGTGCCAGCAGCATGGGTTACGAGCAGTACTTC
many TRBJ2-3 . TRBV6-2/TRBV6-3 CASSQRQADTQYF TGTGCCAGCAGTCAGAGACAGGCAGATACGCAGTATTTT
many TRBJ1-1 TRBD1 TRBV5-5 CASSFGTGVTEAFF TGTGCCAGCAGCTTCGGGACAGGGGTTACTGAAGCTTTCTTT
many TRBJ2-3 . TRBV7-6 CASSLYWGLSDTQYF TGTGCCAGCAGCTTATATTGGGGGTTATCAGATACGCAGTATTTT
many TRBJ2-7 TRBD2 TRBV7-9 CASSLERSGGSYEQYF TGTGCCAGCAGCTTAGAACGATCGGGAGGGTCCTACGAGCAGTACTTC
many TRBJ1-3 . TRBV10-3 CAIEVGGHRSSGNTIYF TGTGCCATCGAGGTCGGGGGCCACCGAAGCTCTGGAAACACCATATATTTT
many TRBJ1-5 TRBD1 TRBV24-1 CATSDEGQMNSNQPQHF TGTGCCACCAGTGATGAGGGACAGATGAATAGCAATCAGCCCCAGCATTTT
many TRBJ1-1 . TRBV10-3 CAITGIQDTEAFF TGTGCCATCACAGGAATTCAGGACACTGAAGCTTTCTTT
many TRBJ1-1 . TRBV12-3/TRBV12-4 CASSIGGRNTEAFF TGTGCCAGCTCGATCGGGGGCCGGAACACTGAAGCTTTCTTT
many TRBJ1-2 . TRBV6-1 CASSEPFMTYYGYTF TGTGCCAGCAGTGAACCATTTATGACCTACTATGGCTACACCTTC
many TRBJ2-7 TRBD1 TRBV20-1 CSVGTVGYEQYF TGCAGTGTCGGGACAGTGGGCTACGAGCAGTACTTC
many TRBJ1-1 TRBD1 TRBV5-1 CASSSHRTGGGTEAFF TGCGCCAGCAGCTCACACCGGACAGGGGGCGGCACTGAAGCTTTCTTT
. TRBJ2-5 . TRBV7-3 CASSLRALRGTQYF TGTGCCAGCAGCTTACGGGCTCTCAGAGGGACCCAGTACTTC
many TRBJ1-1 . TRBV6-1 CASTPGPAFSTEAFF TGTGCCAGCACTCCTGGTCCCGCGTTTAGCACTGAAGCTTTCTTT
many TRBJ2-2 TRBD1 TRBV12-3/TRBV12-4 CASRGTGEIGELFF TGTGCCAGCAGAGGGACAGGGGAGATCGGGGAGCTGTTTTTT
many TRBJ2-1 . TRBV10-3 CAISDGYGQFF TGTGCCATCAGTGATGGATATGGACAGTTCTTC
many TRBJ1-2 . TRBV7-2 CASSLEAQPYGYTF TGTGCCAGCAGCTTAGAAGCACAGCCCTATGGCTACACCTTC
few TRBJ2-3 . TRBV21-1 CASSKEEGRGPSQISTDTQYF TGTGCCAGCAGCAAAGAGGAGGGGCGGGGGCCAAGCCAAATTAGCACAGATACGCAGTATTTT
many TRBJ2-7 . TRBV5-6 CASSLWHIWEQYF TGTGCCAGCAGCTTGTGGCACATCTGGGAGCAGTACTTC
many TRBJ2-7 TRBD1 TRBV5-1 CASNYGTEDEQYF TGCGCCAGCAACTACGGGACAGAAGACGAGCAGTACTTC
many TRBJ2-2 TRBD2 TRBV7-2 CASTLGLAGGGGELFF TGTGCCAGCACCCTGGGACTAGCGGGAGGGGGCGGGGAGCTGTTTTTT
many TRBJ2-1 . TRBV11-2 CASSLGSVNEQFF TGTGCCAGCAGCTTAGGATCGGTTAATGAGCAGTTCTTC
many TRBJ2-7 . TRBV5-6 CASSFYNRAAEQYF TGTGCCAGCAGCTTTTACAACAGGGCGGCCGAGCAGTACTTC
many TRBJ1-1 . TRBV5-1 CASSYGRILNTEAFF TGCGCCAGCAGCTACGGACGGATACTGAACACTGAAGCTTTCTTT
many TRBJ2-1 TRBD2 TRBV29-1 CSVSLSTSGSRYNEQFF TGCAGCGTTTCCCTATCGACTAGCGGGAGTAGGTACAATGAGCAGTTCTTC
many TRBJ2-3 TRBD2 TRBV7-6 CASSDRLAGYDTQYF TGTGCCAGCAGCGATCGACTAGCGGGGTACGATACGCAGTATTTT
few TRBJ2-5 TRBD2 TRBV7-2 CASSLALSSGGWETQYF TGTGCCAGCAGCTTAGCGCTATCTAGCGGGGGTTGGGAGACCCAGTACTTC
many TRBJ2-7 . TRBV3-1 CASSQDPAGQYF TGTGCCAGCAGCCAAGATCCGGCGGGGCAGTACTTC
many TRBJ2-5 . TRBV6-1 CASSNRETQYF TGTGCCAGCAGTAACCGCGAGACCCAGTACTTC
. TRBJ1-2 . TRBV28 CAMSPADIYGYTF TGTGCCATGAGCCCCGCGGACATCTATGGCTACACCTTC
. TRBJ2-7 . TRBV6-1 CASSESLTEPYEQYF TGTGCCAGCAGTGAGTCTCTGACAGAGCCCTACGAGCAGTACTTC
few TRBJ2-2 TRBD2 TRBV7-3 CASSHTSGSFSGELFF TGTGCCAGCAGCCACACTAGCGGGAGTTTCTCCGGGGAGCTGTTTTTT
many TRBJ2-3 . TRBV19 CASSMVLSTDTQYF TGTGCCAGTAGTATGGTACTTTCCACAGATACGCAGTATTTT
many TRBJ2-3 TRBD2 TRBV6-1 CASSELATSTDTQYF TGTGCCAGCAGCGAACTAGCGACTAGCACAGATACGCAGTATTTT
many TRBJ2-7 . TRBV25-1 CASSDMAYEQYF TGTGCCAGCAGTGATATGGCCTACGAGCAGTACTTC
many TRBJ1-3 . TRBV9 CASSVEESSGNTIYF TGTGCCAGCAGCGTAGAGGAGAGCTCTGGAAACACCATATATTTT
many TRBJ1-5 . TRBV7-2 CASSPKGGGSNQPQHF TGTGCCAGCAGCCCTAAGGGAGGGGGAAGCAATCAGCCCCAGCATTTT
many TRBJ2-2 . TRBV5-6 CASSLVTGNTGELFF TGTGCCAGCAGCTTGGTCACAGGGAACACCGGGGAGCTGTTTTTT
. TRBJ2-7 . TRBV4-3 CASSQDPIPTALLHEQYF TGCGCCAGCAGCCAAGACCCCATCCCCACGGCCCTCCTCCACGAGCAGTACTTC
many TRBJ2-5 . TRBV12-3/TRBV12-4 CASSIRGEETQYF TGTGCCAGCAGCATCAGGGGGGAAGAGACCCAGTACTTC
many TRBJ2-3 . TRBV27 CASGHDTGPGDTQYF TGTGCCAGCGGTCACGACACAGGGCCCGGAGATACGCAGTATTTT
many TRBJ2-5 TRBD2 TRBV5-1 CASSLSGLAASQETQYF TGCGCCAGCAGCTTAAGCGGACTAGCGGCTTCACAAGAGACCCAGTACTTC
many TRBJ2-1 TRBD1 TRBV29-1 CSVEDPFRDRDNYNEQFF TGCAGCGTTGAAGATCCCTTTAGGGACAGGGACAATTACAATGAGCAGTTCTTC
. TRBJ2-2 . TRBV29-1 CSAARGTNTGELFF TGCAGCGCCGCGAGGGGAACGAACACCGGGGAGCTGTTTTTT
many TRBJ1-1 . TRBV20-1 CSAKAPQGFTEAFF TGCAGTGCTAAGGCGCCACAGGGATTTACTGAAGCTTTCTTT
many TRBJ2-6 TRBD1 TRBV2 CASSDRASGANVLTF TGTGCCAGCAGCGACAGGGCCTCTGGGGCCAACGTCCTGACTTTC
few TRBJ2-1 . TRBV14 CASSQGGHVFF TGTGCCAGCAGCCAAGGGGGACATGTCTTCTTC
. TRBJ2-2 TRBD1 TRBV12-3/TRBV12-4 CASSPPGTGTGELFF TGTGCCAGCAGTCCCCCCGGGACAGGGACCGGGGAGCTGTTTTTT
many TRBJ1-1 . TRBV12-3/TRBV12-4 CASSLAAGSTEAFF TGTGCCAGCAGTTTAGCGGCAGGGAGCACTGAAGCTTTCTTT
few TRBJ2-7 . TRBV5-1 CASSARDGDSYEQYF TGCGCCAGCAGCGCCCGGGACGGGGACTCCTACGAGCAGTACTTC
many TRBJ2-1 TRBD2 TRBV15 CATSLRLAPEQFF TGTGCCACCAGCCTACGACTAGCCCCAGAGCAGTTCTTC